This T cell receptor (beta chain) stems from a study of CD8 T cells in ankylosing spondylitis. Regarding the study as a whole: For ankylosing spondylitis blood, a TCR beta motif of 8 or 9 highly homologous variants appeared characteristic. Matched ankylosing spondylitis synovial fluid reportedly showed significant enrichment of disease-linked clones. Disease-linked clones proved CD8+ and comparatively uncommon in peripheral blood.

The germline gives CDR1 MNHNY, CDR2 SVGAGI (reference sequence). V dropped 8 bases and J dropped 2 bases, with 13 bases sitting between them. This CDR3 contains 13 residues. Quantitative molecular-barcoded 5'-RACE generated the TCR beta libraries. In TCRdb, the 5' RACE reads were re-called with MiXCR into one record per CDR3 protein. The sample has a few hundred thousand distinct CDR3 sequences, 18% seen once. Of note for this clonotype: The antigen is undetermined.

The sequence was obtained from a male donor with ankylosing spondylitis or in good health (not recorded which). The chain couples TRBV6-6 to TRBJ2-7; possibly TRBD2 for D (7 bases). Sequencing was performed on blood, either unsorted or a sorted T cell fraction (not recorded which). For the CDR3, the DNA is TGTGCCAGCGCTCGGGGGGCAACCTACGAGCAGTACTTC. Protein product: CASARGATYEQYF.